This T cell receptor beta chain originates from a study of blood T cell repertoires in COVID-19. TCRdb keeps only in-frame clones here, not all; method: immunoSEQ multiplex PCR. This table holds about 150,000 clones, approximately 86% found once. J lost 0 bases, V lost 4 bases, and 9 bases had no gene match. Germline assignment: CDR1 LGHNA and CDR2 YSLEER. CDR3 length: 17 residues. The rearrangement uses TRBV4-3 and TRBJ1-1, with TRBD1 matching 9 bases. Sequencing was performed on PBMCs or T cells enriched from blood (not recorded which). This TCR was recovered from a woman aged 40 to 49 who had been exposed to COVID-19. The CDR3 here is CASSRSWTGALNTEAFF. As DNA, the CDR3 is TGCGCCAGCAGCCGATCCTGGACAGGGGCGCTGAACACTGAAGCTTTCTTT.